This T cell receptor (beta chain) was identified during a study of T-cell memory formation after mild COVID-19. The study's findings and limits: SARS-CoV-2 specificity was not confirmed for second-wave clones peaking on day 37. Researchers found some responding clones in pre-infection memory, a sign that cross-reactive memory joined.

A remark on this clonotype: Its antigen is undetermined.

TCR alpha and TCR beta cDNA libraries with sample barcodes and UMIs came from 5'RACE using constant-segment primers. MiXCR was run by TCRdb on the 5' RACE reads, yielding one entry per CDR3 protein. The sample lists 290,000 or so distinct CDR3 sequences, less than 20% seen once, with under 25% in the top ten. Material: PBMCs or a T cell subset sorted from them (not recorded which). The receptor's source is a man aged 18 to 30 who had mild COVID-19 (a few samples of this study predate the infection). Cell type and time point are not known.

CDR3 sequence (DNA): TGCAGCCATCCTTCCTACAATGAGCAGTTCTTC. It codes for CSHPSYNEQFF. The rearrangement joins TRBV29-1 to TRBJ2-1; no definite D call. Looked up from germline, CDR1 is SQVTM and CDR2 is ANQGSEA. This CDR3 spans 11 amino acids. V was shortened by 8 bases and J by 1 base, with 6 bases between the two germline ends.